This record looks at one TCR beta chain sequence and its context. This sample is part of a study of control samples from healthy donors and cancer patients. Method: immunoSEQ multiplex PCR; TCRdb's copy keeps in-frame clones and lacks some. The sample lists about 180,000 clones, approximately 90% occurring once. V dropped 1 base and J dropped 7 bases, with 15 bases sitting between them. CDR3 length equals 15 residues. CDR1 and CDR2 from the germline V gene are SGHRS and YFSETQ. The specimen sequenced was blood. The chain recombines TRBV5-1 with TRBJ2-1, with D tentatively TRBD1 or TRBD2 (5 bases each). This receptor was taken from a man aged 30-40 years in good health. CDR3 loop: CASSLSGLGDNEQFF. The CDR3 DNA sequence: TGCGCCAGCAGCTTGTCGGGGCTCGGGGATAATGAGCAGTTCTTC.